This TCR beta chain was profiled in a study of cytomegalovirus exposure and HLA in healthy donors. Study-wide background: An earlier analysis found around 120 million unique TCR beta sequences from around 180 million T cells. The study's findings and limits: Using the classifier, cytomegalovirus status was reportedly diagnosed with high specificity and sensitivity. Roughly uniform depth of sequencing across donors was assumed in presence/absence analyses.

The PCR used 60 Vbeta and 13 Jbeta primers. Assay: immunoSEQ multiplex PCR; the TCRdb copy retains only in-frame clones and omits some. The profile shows about 89,000 clones, about 85% of them singletons. With 5 bases clipped from V and 8 bases from J, the junction kept 9 bases outside the gene matches. This CDR3 comprises 15 residues. The V gene's germline CDR1 is SGHAT and CDR2 FQNNGV. Concerning this clone: The antigen is not known.

The receptor was isolated from a middle-aged man in good health and CMV-seropositive. The chain recombines TRBV11-2 with TRBJ1-6, with TRBD1 matching 7 bases. Sequenced sample: PBMCs. For the CDR3, the DNA is TGTGCCAGCAGCGCCACCGGGACAGAGGATTCACCCCTCCACTTT. This encodes CASSATGTEDSPLHF. The whole variable domain, filled in from reference TRBV11-2 and TRBJ1-6, reads EAGVAQSPRYKIIEKRQSVAFWCNPISGHATLYWYQQILGQGPKLLIQFQNNGVVDDSQLPKDRFSAERLKGVDSTLKIQPAKLEDSAVYLCASSATGTEDSPLHFGNGTRLTVT.